This T cell receptor (beta chain) was identified in a study of beta chain features in type 1 diabetes. Study in general: Summed over all samples, the examined sorted cells came to 90 million to 120 million. Study observations and caveats: The naive, central memory and Treg TCRB repertoires looked more alike in patients than they did in healthy donors. At VDJ recombination sites, type 1 diabetes patients had fewer insertions and more deleted nucleotides.

Investigators reverse transcribed all isolated RNA, so they sequenced expressed TCRB transcripts. This table comes from immunoSEQ multiplex PCR, and its TCRdb copy is limited to in-frame clones, with some not included. The table lists over 500,000 clones, around 15% of them singletons. On this clone: Its antigen is not identified.

On average, the one heparinised blood draw given by each donor was about 100 mL. The CDR3 extends over 15 amino acids. The chain is built from TRBV21-1 and TRBJ1-2; the table names TRBD1, a call not compared with the DNA. TRBV21-1 is a pseudogene. The specimen was naive CD4+ T cells from blood. The clonotype comes from a man between 18 and 29 years old in good health. CDR3 sequence: CASSKATGGYYGYTF. The CDR3 region has the DNA TGTGCCAGCAGCAAAGCCACAGGGGGTTACTATGGCTACACCTTC.